A single sample is the source of the 17 T cell receptor beta chains below, sequenced in a study of T cell changes during pregnancy in multiple sclerosis. Sequencing used immunoSEQ multiplex PCR; TCRdb keeps in-frame clones, though not all of them. In the table there are roughly 24,000 clones, around 86% of which are singletons. The sequencing used CD8+ T cells from peripheral blood mononuclear cells, collected in the first trimester of pregnancy. These receptors all come from a female donor in good health, enrolled as a control in a pregnancy study.

The V gene is TRBV4-3, the J gene TRBJ1-6, with TRBD1 as a possible D gene (6 bases). There are 15 residues in the CDR3. Between the trimmed V and J ends, which lost 6 bases and 7 bases, there was a span of 16 bases. CDR1 and CDR2 from the germline V gene are LGHNA and YSLEER. In nucleotides, the CDR3 is TGCGCCAGCAGAATTATCAGGACAGAAAATTCACCCCTCCACTTT. This gives the protein CASRIIRTENSPLHF.

The chain has TRBV5-1 and TRBJ2-5; D call uncertain. With 1 base removed from V and 2 bases from J, the gap between germline ends came to 6 bases. Germline V gene lookup returns CDR1 SGHRS and CDR2 YFSETQ. The CDR3 covers 13 residues. The CDR3 loop reads CASSLWQQETQYF. CDR3 nucleotides: TGCGCCAGCAGCTTGTGGCAGCAAGAGACCCAGTACTTC.

In this sample, this clone turned up a few times. The chain combines TRBV5-8 with TRBJ1-6; perhaps TRBD1 as D (5 bases). V dropped 1 base and J dropped 9 bases, with 11 bases sitting between them. The CDR3 is 14 amino acids. The germline gives CDR1 SGHTS, CDR2 YDEGEE. Here the CDR3 DNA reads TGTGCCAGCAGCTTGACAGGAATCGGTTCACCCCTCCACTTT. This sequence encodes CASSLTGIGSPLHF.

V usage is TRBV6-1 and J usage is TRBJ2-5, with 7 bases identical to TRBD2. With 2 bases clipped from V and 2 bases from J, the junction kept 2 bases outside the gene matches. This CDR3 is 14 amino acids long. CDR1 is MNHNS and CDR2 is SASEGT in the germline V gene. DNA for the CDR3: TGTGCCAGCAGTGAACTAGCGGATCAAGAGACCCAGTACTTC. Translation: CASSELADQETQYF.

J is TRBJ2-7 and V is TRBV7-3, with D possibly being TRBD2 (7 bases). Trimming removed 2 bases from V and 6 bases from J, with 17 bases in between. CDR3 length: 15 amino acids. Germline CDR1 SGHTA, CDR2 FQGTGA. The CDR3 is CASSLEGGDGSEQYF. The CDR3 region has the DNA TGTGCCAGCAGCTTAGAGGGGGGGGACGGGAGCGAGCAGTACTTC.

Worth noting for this clone: The junction and the germline gene differ at one end; a read error may be behind it. The chain is built from TRBV4-2 and TRBJ1-1; no reliable D call. The CDR3 covers 15 residues. The germline V gene encodes CDR1 LGHNA and CDR2 YNFKEQ. The CDR3 here is CASRQAPSPNTEAFF. The CDR3 nucleotides read TGTGCCAGCAGACAAGCCCCGTCCCCGAACACTGAAGCTTTCTTT.

This clone was seen a handful of times. CDR3 protein: CASRDSSLTEAFF. The CDR3 nucleotides read TGTGCCAGCAGGGACAGCTCCCTCACTGAAGCTTTCTTT. The chain recombines TRBV6-4 with TRBJ1-1, with D perhaps TRBD1 (6 bases). There are 13 residues in the CDR3. Looked up from germline, CDR1 is MRHNA and CDR2 is SNTAGT. V gave up 6 bases and J gave up 4 bases, with 12 bases separating them.

This clone turned up a few times. This chain uses TRBV10-3 with TRBJ2-7, with D perhaps TRBD1 (6 bases). V lost 8 bases, J lost 3 bases, and 17 bases lay in between. CDR1 is ENHRY and CDR2 is SYGVKD in the germline V gene. The CDR3 sequence is 14 residues long. In DNA, the CDR3 is TGTGCCATCTACACCTGGACAGCGAACTACGAGCAGTACTTC. This codes for CAIYTWTANYEQYF.

The rearrangement joins TRBV5-6 to TRBJ2-2; 14 bases are shared with TRBD2. The length of the CDR3 is 18 residues. J gave up 4 bases and V 4 bases, and 9 bases lay outside the gene matches. Germline lookup yields CDR1 SGHDT and CDR2 YYEEEE. CDR3 loop: CASSATSGGAGATGELFF. DNA for the CDR3: TGTGCCAGCAGCGCGACTAGCGGGGGGGCCGGAGCCACCGGGGAGCTGTTTTTT.

This chain uses TRBV30 with TRBJ2-3, with D possibly matching TRBD2 (7 bases). CDR1 and CDR2 from the germline V gene are GTSNPN and SVGIG (reference sequence). V lost 4 bases and J lost 2, with 13 bases in between. CDR3 length: 14 residues. CDR3 protein: CAWMGGATTDTQYF. In DNA, the CDR3 is TGTGCCTGGATGGGGGGGGCTACCACAGATACGCAGTATTTT.

This sequence joins TRBV9 and TRBJ2-2; a possible D gene is TRBD1 (9 bases). The germline V gene has CDR1 SGDLS and CDR2 YYNGEE. The CDR3 contains 15 residues. Trimming left V 3 bases short and J 6 bases short, with 15 bases between. CDR3 region: CASSAGQGLAGELFF. The CDR3, as DNA: TGTGCCAGCAGCGCGGGACAGGGACTAGCCGGGGAGCTGTTTTTT.

The chain recombines TRBV4-3 with TRBJ2-2; D not certain. The CDR3 runs 15 residues. Trimming pared 3 bases from V and 6 bases from J, leaving 14 bases between. Germline CDR1 LGHNA, CDR2 YSLEER. CDR3 sequence: CASSQSLYLAGELFF. For the CDR3, the DNA is TGCGCCAGCAGCCAGAGTCTCTACTTGGCCGGGGAGCTGTTTTTT.

This chain links TRBV30 with TRBJ1-2; no clear D. The V gene lost 2 bases and the J gene lost 6 bases, with 13 bases spanning the gap. The CDR3 extends over 13 amino acids. Germline loops: CDR1 GTSNPN, CDR2 SVGIG (reference sequence). The CDR3 sequence is CAWSPLGRDGYTF. The CDR3 DNA is TGTGCCTGGAGTCCTCTAGGGCGGGATGGCTACACCTTC. Combining the CDR3 with reference TRBV30 and TRBJ1-2 gives the whole variable domain SQTIHQWPATLVQPVGSPLSLECTVEGTSNPNLYWYRQAAGRGLQLLFYSVGIGQISSEVPQNLSASRPQDRQFILSSKKLLLSDSGFYLCAWSPLGRDGYTFGSGTRLTVV.

The V gene is TRBV4-1, the J gene TRBJ1-5; D not resolved. V was clipped by 3 bases and J by 1 base, with 10 bases between them. Germline loops: CDR1 MGHRA, CDR2 YSYEKL. This CDR3 spans 15 amino acids. DNA of the CDR3: TGCGCCAGCAGCCAGGGCCATCCAAGCAATCAGCCCCAGCATTTT. Amino acid sequence: CASSQGHPSNQPQHF.

V gene TRBV5-6 combines with J gene TRBJ2-7; tentatively, D is TRBD2 (6 bases). The CDR3 sequence is 13 residues long. Per the germline V gene, CDR1 is SGHDT and CDR2 is YYEEEE. Trimming pared 5 bases from V and 0 bases from J, leaving 9 bases between. The CDR3 protein is CASRPGGSYEQYF. In DNA form, the CDR3 reads TGTGCCAGCAGGCCCGGGGGCTCCTACGAGCAGTACTTC.

CDR3 DNA sequence: TGTGCCAGCAGCGTGCAAGGAGACGCCTACAATGAGCAGTTCTTC. Amino acid sequence: CASSVQGDAYNEQFF. The J gene is TRBJ2-1, the V gene TRBV9; unclear D gene. This CDR3 has 15 residues. Between the trimmed V and J ends, which lost 2 bases and 2 bases, there was a span of 11 bases. The germline V gene has CDR1 SGDLS and CDR2 YYNGEE.

V is TRBV19 and J is TRBJ2-1; 8 bases map to TRBD2. J gave up 10 bases and V 4 bases, and 9 bases lay outside the gene matches. CDR1 and CDR2 (germline): LNHDA, SQIVND (reference sequence). The CDR3 contains 14 residues. In DNA, the CDR3 is TGTGCCAGTAGTACCGGGACTAGAGTTCGCGAGCAGTTCTTC. Translated, it gives CASSTGTRVREQFF.